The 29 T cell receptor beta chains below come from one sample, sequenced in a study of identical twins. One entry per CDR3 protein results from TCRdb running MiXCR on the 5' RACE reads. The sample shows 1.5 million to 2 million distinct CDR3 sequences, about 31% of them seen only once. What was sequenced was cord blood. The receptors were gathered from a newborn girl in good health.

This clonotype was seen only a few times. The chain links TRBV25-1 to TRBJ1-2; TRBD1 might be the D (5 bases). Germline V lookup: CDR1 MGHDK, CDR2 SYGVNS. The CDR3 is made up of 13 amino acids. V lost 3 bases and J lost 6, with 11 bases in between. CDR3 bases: TGTGCCAGCAGTGACCTGGCAGGGAATGGCTACACCTTC. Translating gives CASSDLAGNGYTF.

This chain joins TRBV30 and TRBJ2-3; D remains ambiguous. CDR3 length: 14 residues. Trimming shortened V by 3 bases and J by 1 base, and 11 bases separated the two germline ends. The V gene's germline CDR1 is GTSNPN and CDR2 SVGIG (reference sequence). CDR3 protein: CAWRKAGGTDTQYF. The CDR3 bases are TGTGCCTGGAGAAAGGCTGGTGGCACAGATACGCAGTATTTT. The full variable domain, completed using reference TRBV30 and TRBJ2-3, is SQTIHQWPATLVQPVGSPLSLECTVEGTSNPNLYWYRQAAGRGLQLLFYSVGIGQISSEVPQNLSASRPQDRQFILSSKKLLLSDSGFYLCAWRKAGGTDTQYFGPGTRLTVL.

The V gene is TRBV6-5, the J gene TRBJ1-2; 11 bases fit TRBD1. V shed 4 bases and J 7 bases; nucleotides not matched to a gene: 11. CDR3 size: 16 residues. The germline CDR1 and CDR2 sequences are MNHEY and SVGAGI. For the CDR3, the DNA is TGTGCCAGCAGTTCACCAAGGGACAGGGGGTACTGTGGCTACACCTTC. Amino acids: CASSSPRDRGYCGYTF.

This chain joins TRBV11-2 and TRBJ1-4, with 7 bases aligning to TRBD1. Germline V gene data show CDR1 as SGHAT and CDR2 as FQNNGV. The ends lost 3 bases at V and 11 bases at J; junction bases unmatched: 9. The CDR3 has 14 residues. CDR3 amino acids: CASSFDRAVEKLFF. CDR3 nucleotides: TGTGCCAGCAGCTTTGACAGGGCAGTAGAGAAACTGTTTTTT. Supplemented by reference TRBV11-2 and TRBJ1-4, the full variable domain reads EAGVAQSPRYKIIEKRQSVAFWCNPISGHATLYWYQQILGQGPKLLIQFQNNGVVDDSQLPKDRFSAERLKGVDSTLKIQPAKLEDSAVYLCASSFDRAVEKLFFGSGTQLSVL.

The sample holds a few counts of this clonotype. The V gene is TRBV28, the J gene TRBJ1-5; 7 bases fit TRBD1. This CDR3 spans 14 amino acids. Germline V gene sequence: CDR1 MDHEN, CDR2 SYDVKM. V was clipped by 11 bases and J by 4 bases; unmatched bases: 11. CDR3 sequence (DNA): TGTGCCGGAAAAACAGGGGCTACAAATCAGCCCCAGCATTTT. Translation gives CAGKTGATNQPQHF.

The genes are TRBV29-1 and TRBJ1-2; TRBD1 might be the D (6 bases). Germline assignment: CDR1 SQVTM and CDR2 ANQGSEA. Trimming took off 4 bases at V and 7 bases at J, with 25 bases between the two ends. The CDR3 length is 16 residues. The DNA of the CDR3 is TGCAGCGTTGCAATTATCAGGGGACGGACGAGGAGTGGCTACACCTTC. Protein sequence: CSVAIIRGRTRSGYTF.

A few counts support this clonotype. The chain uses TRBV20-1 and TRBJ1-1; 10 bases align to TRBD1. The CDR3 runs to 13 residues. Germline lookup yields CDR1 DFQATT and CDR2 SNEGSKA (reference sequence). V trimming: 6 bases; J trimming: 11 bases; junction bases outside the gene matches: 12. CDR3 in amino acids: CSALGTGALRAFF. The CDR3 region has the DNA TGCAGTGCCCTCGGGACAGGGGCTTTAAGGGCTTTCTTT.

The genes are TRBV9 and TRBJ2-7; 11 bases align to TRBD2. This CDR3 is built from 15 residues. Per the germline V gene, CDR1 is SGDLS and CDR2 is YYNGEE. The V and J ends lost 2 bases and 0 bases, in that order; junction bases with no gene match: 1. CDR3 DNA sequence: TGTGCCAGCAGCGTGGGACTAGCGGCCTCCTACGAGCAGTACTTC. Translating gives CASSVGLAASYEQYF.

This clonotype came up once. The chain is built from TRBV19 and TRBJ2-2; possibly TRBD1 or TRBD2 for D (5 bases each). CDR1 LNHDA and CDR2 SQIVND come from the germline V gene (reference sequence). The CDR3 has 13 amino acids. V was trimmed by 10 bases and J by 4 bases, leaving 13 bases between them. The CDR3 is CATSSGRTGELFF. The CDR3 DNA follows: TGTGCCACCTCATCGGGGCGCACCGGGGAGCTGTTTTTT. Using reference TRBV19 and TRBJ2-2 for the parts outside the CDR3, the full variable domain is DGGITQSPKYLFRKEGQNVTLSCEQNLNHDAMYWYRQDPGQGLRLIYYSQIVNDFQKGDIAEGYSVSREKKESFPLTVTSAQKNPTAFYLCATSSGRTGELFFGEGSRLTVL.

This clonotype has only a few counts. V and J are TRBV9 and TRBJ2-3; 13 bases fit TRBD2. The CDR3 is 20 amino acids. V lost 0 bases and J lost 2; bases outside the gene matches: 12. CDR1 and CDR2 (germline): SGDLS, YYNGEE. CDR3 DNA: TGTGCCAGCAGCGTAGTAGGGCTTGGACTAGCGGGAGAGCACACAGATACGCAGTATTTT. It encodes CASSVVGLGLAGEHTDTQYF.

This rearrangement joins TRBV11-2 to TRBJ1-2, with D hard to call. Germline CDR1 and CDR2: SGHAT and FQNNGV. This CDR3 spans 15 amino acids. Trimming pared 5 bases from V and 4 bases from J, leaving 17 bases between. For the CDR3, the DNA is TGTGCCAGCAGCCTGCGAGGCGGATTCATCTATGGCTACACCTTC. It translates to CASSLRGGFIYGYTF.

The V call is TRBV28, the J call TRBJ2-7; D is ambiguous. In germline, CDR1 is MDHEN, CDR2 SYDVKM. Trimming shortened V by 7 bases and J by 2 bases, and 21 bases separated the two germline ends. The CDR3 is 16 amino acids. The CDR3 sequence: CASNLSGRQPPYEQYF. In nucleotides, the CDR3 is TGTGCCAGCAACCTTTCCGGACGTCAACCCCCCTACGAGCAGTACTTC.

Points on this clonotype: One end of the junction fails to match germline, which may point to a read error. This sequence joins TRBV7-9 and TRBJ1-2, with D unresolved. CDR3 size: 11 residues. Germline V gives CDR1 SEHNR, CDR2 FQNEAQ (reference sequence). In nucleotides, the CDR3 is TGTGGCAGCAGCTTAGCAAGGGGCTACACCTTC. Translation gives CGSSLARGYTF.

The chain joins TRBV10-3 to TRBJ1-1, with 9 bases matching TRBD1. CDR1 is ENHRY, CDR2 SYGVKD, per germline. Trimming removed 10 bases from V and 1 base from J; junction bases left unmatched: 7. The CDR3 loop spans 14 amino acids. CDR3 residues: CATGTGLGNTEAFF. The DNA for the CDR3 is TGTGCCACCGGGACAGGGTTAGGGAACACTGAAGCTTTCTTT.

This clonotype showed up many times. The CDR3 spells CASSLGRPNSPLHF. In nucleotides, the CDR3 is TGCGCCAGCAGCTTGGGACGGCCTAATTCACCCCTCCACTTT. The chain carries TRBV5-1 and TRBJ1-6; D unclear. This CDR3 has 14 amino acids. Per the germline V gene, CDR1 is SGHRS and CDR2 is YFSETQ. The V end was cut by 0 bases, the J end by 6 bases, with 7 bases between.

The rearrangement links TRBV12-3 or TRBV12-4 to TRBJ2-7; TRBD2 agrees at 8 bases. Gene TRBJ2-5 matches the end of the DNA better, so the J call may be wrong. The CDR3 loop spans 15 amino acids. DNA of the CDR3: TGTGCCAGCAGTTTCACGGGAGGGCTGGAGGAGACCCAGTACTTC. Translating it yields CASSFTGGLEETQYF.

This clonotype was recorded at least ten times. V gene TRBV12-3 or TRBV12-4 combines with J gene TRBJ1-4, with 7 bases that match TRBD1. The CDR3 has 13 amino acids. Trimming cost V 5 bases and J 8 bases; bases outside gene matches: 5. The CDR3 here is CASSPGQMEKLFF. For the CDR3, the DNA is TGTGCCAGCAGTCCGGGACAGATGGAAAAACTGTTTTTT.

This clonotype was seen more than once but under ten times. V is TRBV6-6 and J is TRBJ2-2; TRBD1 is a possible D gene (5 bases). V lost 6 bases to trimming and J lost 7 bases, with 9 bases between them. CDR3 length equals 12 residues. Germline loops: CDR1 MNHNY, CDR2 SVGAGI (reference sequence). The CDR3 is CASRQGIGELFF. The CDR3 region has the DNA TGTGCCAGCAGGCAGGGAATCGGGGAGCTGTTTTTT.

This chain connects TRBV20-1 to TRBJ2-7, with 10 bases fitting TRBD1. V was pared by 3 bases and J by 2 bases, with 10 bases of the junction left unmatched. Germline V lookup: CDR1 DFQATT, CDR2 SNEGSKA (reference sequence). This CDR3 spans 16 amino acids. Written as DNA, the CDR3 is TGCAGTGCTAGCCAGTTGACAGGGGGCCATCCCTACGAGCAGTACTTC. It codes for CSASQLTGGHPYEQYF.

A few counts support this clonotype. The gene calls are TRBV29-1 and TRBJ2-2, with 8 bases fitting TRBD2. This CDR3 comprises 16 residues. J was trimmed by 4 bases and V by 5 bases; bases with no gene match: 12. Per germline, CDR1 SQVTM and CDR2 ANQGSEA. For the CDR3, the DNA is TGCAGCGTTAAAAGGAGCGGGAGTTTGGGCACCGGGGAGCTGTTTTTT. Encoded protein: CSVKRSGSLGTGELFF.

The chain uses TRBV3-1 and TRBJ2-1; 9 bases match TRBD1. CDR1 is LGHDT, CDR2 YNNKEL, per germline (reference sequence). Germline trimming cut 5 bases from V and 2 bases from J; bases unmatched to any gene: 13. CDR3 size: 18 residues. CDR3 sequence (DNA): TGTGCCAGCAGCTTCTATAGGGCCCGGGACAGGGCCTACAATGAGCAGTTCTTC. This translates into CASSFYRARDRAYNEQFF.

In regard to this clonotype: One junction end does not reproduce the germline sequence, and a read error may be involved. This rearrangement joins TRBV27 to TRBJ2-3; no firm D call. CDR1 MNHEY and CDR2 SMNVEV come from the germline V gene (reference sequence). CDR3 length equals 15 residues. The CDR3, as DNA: TGTGGCAGCAGTTTATGGGCAGAAGGCACAGATACGCAGTATTTT. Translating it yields CGSSLWAEGTDTQYF.

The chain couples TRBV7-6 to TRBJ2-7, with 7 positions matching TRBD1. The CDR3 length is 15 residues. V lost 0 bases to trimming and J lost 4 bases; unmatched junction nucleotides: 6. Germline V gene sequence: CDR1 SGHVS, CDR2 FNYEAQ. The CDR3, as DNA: TGTGCCAGCAGCTTAGCCCCGGGACAGAGGTACGAGCAGTACTTC. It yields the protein CASSLAPGQRYEQYF. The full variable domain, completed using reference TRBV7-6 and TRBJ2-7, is GAGVSQSPRYKVTKRGQDVALRCDPISGHVSLYWYRQALGQGPEFLTYFNYEAQQDKSGLPNDRFSAERPEGSISTLTIQRTEQRDSAMYRCASSLAPGQRYEQYFGPGTRLTVT.

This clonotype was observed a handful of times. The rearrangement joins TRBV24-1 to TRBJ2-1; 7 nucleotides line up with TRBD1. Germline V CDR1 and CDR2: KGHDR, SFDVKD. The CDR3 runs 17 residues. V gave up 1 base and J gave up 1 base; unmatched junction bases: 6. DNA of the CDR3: TGTGCCACCAGTGATTTCGCAGGGGGTAGTTCCTACAATGAGCAGTTCTTC. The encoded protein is CATSDFAGGSSYNEQFF.

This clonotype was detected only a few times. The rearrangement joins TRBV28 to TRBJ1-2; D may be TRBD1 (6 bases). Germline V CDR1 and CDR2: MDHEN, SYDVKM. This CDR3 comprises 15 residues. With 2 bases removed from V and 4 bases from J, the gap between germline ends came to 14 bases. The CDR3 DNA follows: TGTGCCAGCAGTTTAGGGGGCGGACATCTCTATGGCTACACCTTC. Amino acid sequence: CASSLGGGHLYGYTF.

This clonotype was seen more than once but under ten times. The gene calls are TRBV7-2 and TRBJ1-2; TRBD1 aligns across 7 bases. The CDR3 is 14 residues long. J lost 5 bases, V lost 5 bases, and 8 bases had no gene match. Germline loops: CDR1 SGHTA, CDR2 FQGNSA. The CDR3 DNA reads TGTGCCAGCAGCCTTGACAGGGATTGGTATGGCTACACCTTC. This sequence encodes CASSLDRDWYGYTF.

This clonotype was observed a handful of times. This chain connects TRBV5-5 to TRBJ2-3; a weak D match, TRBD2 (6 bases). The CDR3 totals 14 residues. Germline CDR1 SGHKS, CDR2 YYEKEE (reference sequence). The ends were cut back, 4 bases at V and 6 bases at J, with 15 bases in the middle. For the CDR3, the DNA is TGTGCCAGCAGCATCACGGGAGCCCGGGATACGCAGTATTTT. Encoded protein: CASSITGARDTQYF. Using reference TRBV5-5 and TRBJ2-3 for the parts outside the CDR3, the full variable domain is DAGVTQSPTHLIKTRGQQVTLRCSPISGHKSVSWYQQVLGQGPQFIFQYYEKEERGRGNFPDRFSARQFPNYSSELNVNALLLGDSALYLCASSITGARDTQYFGPGTRLTVL.

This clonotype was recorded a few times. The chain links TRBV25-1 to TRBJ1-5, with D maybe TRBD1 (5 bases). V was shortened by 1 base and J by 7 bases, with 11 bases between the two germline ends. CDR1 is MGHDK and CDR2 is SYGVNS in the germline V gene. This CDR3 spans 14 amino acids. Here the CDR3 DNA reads TGTGCCAGCAGTGAATCGGGGACTGGCCAGCCCCAGCATTTT. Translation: CASSESGTGQPQHF. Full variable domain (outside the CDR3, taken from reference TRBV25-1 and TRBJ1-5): EADIYQTPRYLVIGTGKKITLECSQTMGHDKMYWYQQDPGMELHLIHYSYGVNSTEKGDLSSESTVSRIRTEHFPLTLESARPSHTSQYLCASSESGTGQPQHFGDGTRLSIL.

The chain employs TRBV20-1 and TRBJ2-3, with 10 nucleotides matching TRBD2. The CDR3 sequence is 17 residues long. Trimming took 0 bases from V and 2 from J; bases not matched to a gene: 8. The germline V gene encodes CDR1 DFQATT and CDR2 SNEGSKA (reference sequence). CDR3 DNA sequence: TGCAGTGCTAGAGATCAACTAGCGGGGCCCCCCACAGATACGCAGTATTTT. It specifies CSARDQLAGPPTDTQYF.